Below are 19 T cell receptor beta chains sequenced from a single sample in a study of T cells in Graves' hyperthyroidism and ophthalmopathy. The source material, RNA transcripts, was used to amplify TCR beta CDR3 regions. TCR CDR3 underwent first-round RT-PCR with the HTBI primer set. MiXCR, run by TCRdb on the multiplex PCR reads, gives a single entry per CDR3 protein. The data show about 590,000 distinct CDR3 sequences, 15% to 19% seen once. Sequenced sample: blood. All receptors come from a woman between 25 and 40 years old with Graves' hyperthyroidism.

For this clonotype: A much larger clone is a single base away; this may be a read error. The CDR3 does not close with the conserved phenylalanine or tryptophan, likely indicating a read error. The rearrangement uses TRBV12-3 or TRBV12-4 and TRBJ2-7, with 8 bases aligning to TRBD2. The CDR3 has 12 amino acids. V was pared by 6 bases and J by 5 bases, with 3 bases of the junction left unmatched. The CDR3 DNA reads as TGTGCCAGCAGCCGGGAGGGTCACGAGCAGTACCTC. This sequence encodes CASSREGHEQYL.

Concerning this clonotype: A read error may produce the germline difference seen at one junction end. This chain links TRBV7-7 with TRBJ2-5; D gene uncertain. This CDR3 region has 18 residues. CDR1 is SSHAT and CDR2 is FNYEAQ in the germline V gene (reference sequence). The CDR3 region is CASSSGPGLLGSQETQYF. CDR3 nucleotides: TGTGCTAGCAGCTCAGGACCTGGTCTGTTGGGGTCCCAAGAGACCCAGTACTTC.

This clonotype was picked up many times. Here the CDR3 DNA reads TGTGCCAGCTCACCGGGACCTCCTAGCTCCTACAATGAGCAGTTCTTC. Its translation is CASSPGPPSSYNEQFF. This chain links TRBV18 with TRBJ2-1, with D perhaps being TRBD1 or TRBD2 (5 bases each). Germline lookup yields CDR1 KGHSH and CDR2 LQKENI. V was trimmed by 3 bases and J by 0 bases, leaving 12 bases between them. CDR3 length equals 16 residues. Together with reference TRBV18 and TRBJ2-1, the CDR3 gives the full variable domain: NAGVMQNPRHLVRRRGQEARLRCSPMKGHSHVYWYRQLPEEGLKFMVYLQKENIIDESGMPKERFSAEFPKEGPSILRIQQVVRGDSAAYFCASSPGPPSSYNEQFFGPGTRLTVL.

There are many counts of this clonotype. The chain joins TRBV15 to TRBJ1-2, with 7 bases lining up with TRBD1. The CDR3 is 14 residues long. Germline V gene lookup returns CDR1 LNHNV and CDR2 YYDKDF (reference sequence). V dropped 1 base and J dropped 8; count of bases not matched to a gene: 7. CDR3 nucleotides: TGTGCCACCAGCAGAGCCCAACAGGGGCAAGGCTACACCTTC. Its protein is CATSRAQQGQGYTF.

About this clonotype itself: A much larger clone differs from this one at a single base, so this may be a read error. This chain joins TRBV27 and TRBJ2-1; unclear D gene. This CDR3 has 15 residues. The germline gives CDR1 MNHEY, CDR2 SMNVEV (reference sequence). The CDR3 protein is CASRLSSYGGNEQFF. In nucleotides, the CDR3 is TGTGCCAGCCGTTTATCCAGTTACGGCGGCAATGAGCAGTTCTTC.

The chain joins TRBV20-1 to TRBJ1-1, with 9 positions matching TRBD1. Germline V gene lookup returns CDR1 DFQATT and CDR2 SNEGSKA (reference sequence). With V trimmed by 3 bases and J by 11 bases, 16 bases remained unmatched. This CDR3 contains 15 residues. In DNA, the CDR3 is TGCAGTGCTAGGCCGGGACAGGGTATATCGATCGGCGCTTTCTTT. Residues: CSARPGQGISIGAFF.

CDR3: CASSQRTSGINTDTQYF. The CDR3 nucleotides are TGTGCCAGCAGTCAAAGGACTAGCGGGATTAATACAGATACGCAGTATTTT. The chain employs TRBV6-2 or TRBV6-3 and TRBJ2-3, with TRBD2 identical over 12 bases. Per germline, CDR1 MNHEY and CDR2 SVGEGT. The CDR3 loop spans 17 amino acids. The V segment lost 5 bases and the J segment 3 bases; nucleotides outside the gene matches: 9.

The rearrangement joins TRBV12-3 or TRBV12-4 to TRBJ1-6, with D perhaps matching TRBD1 (6 bases). The V gene lost 3 bases and the J gene lost 9 bases, with 9 bases spanning the gap. The CDR3 is made up of 13 amino acids. CDR3 bases: TGTGCCAGCAGTTTGGGACAACCTTCACCCCTCCACTTT. Protein sequence: CASSLGQPSPLHF.

This clonotype was observed at least ten times. The chain has TRBV11-2 and TRBJ2-1, with 8 bases that match TRBD2. Per germline, CDR1 SGHAT and CDR2 FQNNGV. The CDR3 length is 16 residues. J was trimmed by 4 bases and V by 1 base; bases with no gene match: 6. The CDR3 reads CASSLVGRGAYNEQFF. The CDR3 DNA sequence: TGTGCCAGCAGCTTAGTGGGGCGGGGGGCTTACAATGAGCAGTTCTTC.

The J gene is TRBJ2-1, the V gene TRBV6-5, with 10 bases matching TRBD1. This CDR3 has 14 amino acids. The germline CDR1 and CDR2 sequences are MNHEY and SVGAGI. The V and J ends lost 4 bases and 9 bases, in that order; junction bases with no gene match: 6. CDR3: CASSLDRGRREQFF. CDR3 DNA: TGTGCCAGCAGTTTGGACAGGGGGAGGCGTGAGCAGTTCTTC.

This clonotype was counted at least ten times. The chain has TRBV30 and TRBJ2-2; a possible D gene is TRBD2 (5 bases). The CDR3 length is 13 residues. Germline-derived CDR1 and CDR2 are GTSNPN and SVGIG (reference sequence). Trimming took 5 bases from V and 6 from J, leaving 13 bases between them. The CDR3 here is CAWSRGSSGELFF. CDR3 nucleotides: TGTGCCTGGTCTCGGGGATCCTCCGGGGAGCTGTTTTTT.

This chain connects TRBV30 to TRBJ2-7; D may be TRBD1 or TRBD2 (5 bases each). The germline V gene encodes CDR1 GTSNPN and CDR2 SVGIG (reference sequence). V was cut by 5 bases and J by 6 bases, with 17 bases left in between. The CDR3 loop spans 13 amino acids. This CDR3 reads CAWALGESGEQYF. The CDR3 region has the DNA TGTGCCTGGGCTCTAGGGGAGAGTGGCGAGCAGTACTTC.

V is TRBV11-2 and J is TRBJ1-6; no reliable D call. Germline V lookup: CDR1 SGHAT, CDR2 FQNNGV. The V and J ends lost 8 bases and 6 bases respectively, with 14 bases between them. CDR3 length: 14 residues. CDR3 region: CASSPALANSPLHF. In nucleotides, the CDR3 is TGTGCCAGCTCCCCAGCCTTGGCTAATTCACCCCTCCACTTT.

The chain links TRBV6-1 to TRBJ2-1; 7 bases map to TRBD2. Unmatched junction bases numbered 7, after V lost 5 bases and J lost 3 bases. The germline V gene encodes CDR1 MNHNS and CDR2 SASEGT. The CDR3 is 15 amino acids. Here the CDR3 reads CASSYNSGDYNEQFF. The CDR3 DNA reads as TGTGCCAGCAGTTATAACAGCGGGGACTACAATGAGCAGTTCTTC.

This clonotype was counted many times. The chain is built from TRBV27 and TRBJ2-7; the D is unclear. The CDR3 has 14 residues. V gave up 0 bases and J gave up 0 bases, with 6 bases separating them. Germline CDR1 and CDR2: MNHEY and SMNVEV (reference sequence). CDR3 in amino acids: CASSLSSDSYEQYF. The DNA for the CDR3 is TGTGCCAGCAGTTTATCTTCGGACTCCTACGAGCAGTACTTC.

The chain carries TRBV4-1 and TRBJ1-1; a possible D gene is TRBD1 (6 bases). The CDR3 is 17 amino acids. Germline CDR1 is MGHRA and CDR2 is YSYEKL. Trimming shortened V by 1 base and J by 4 bases, and 19 bases separated the two germline ends. This CDR3 reads CASSQVGGGTEATEAFF. The CDR3 DNA sequence: TGCGCCAGCAGCCAAGTCGGGGGGGGCACAGAGGCCACTGAAGCTTTCTTT.

The gene calls are TRBV9 and TRBJ2-5; D may be TRBD1 or TRBD2 (5 bases each). Trimming cost V 4 bases and J 9 bases, with 25 bases left between them. CDR1 is SGDLS and CDR2 is YYNGEE in the germline V gene. The CDR3 is 16 residues long. DNA of the CDR3: TGTGCCAGCAGCTCCCCTATAGGGGTCTTATCGGAGGCCCAGTACTTC. Amino acid sequence: CASSSPIGVLSEAQYF.

The chain joins TRBV29-1 to TRBJ2-1, with D possibly called TRBD1 or TRBD2 (5 bases each). V was trimmed by 7 bases and J by 5 bases, leaving 12 bases between them. The CDR3 extends over 12 amino acids. Germline lookup yields CDR1 SQVTM and CDR2 ANQGSEA. CDR3 coding DNA: TGCAGCGCTCGGGACCCAAACAATGAGCAGTTCTTC. Translating gives CSARDPNNEQFF.

A note on this clonotype: The junction shows a germline mismatch at one end, possibly a read error. The chain joins TRBV11-3 to TRBJ2-1; D is unresolved. The CDR3 is 14 residues long. Germline CDR1 and CDR2: SGHNT and YENEEA. This CDR3 is CASSLGSSYNGQFF. The DNA for the CDR3 is TGTGCCAGCAGCTTAGGTTCCTCCTACAATGGGCAGTTCTTC. The full variable domain, rest sourced from reference TRBV11-3 and TRBJ2-1, is EAGVVQSPRYKIIEKKQPVAFWCNPISGHNTLYWYLQNLGQGPELLIRYENEEAVDDSQLPKDRFSAERLKGVDSTLKIQPAELGDSAVYLCASSLGSSYNGQFFGPGTRLTVL.